The sequence of this T cell receptor beta chain was determined in a study of T-cell reconstitution after alpha-beta-depleted transplantation in children. Trimming took 3 bases from V and 0 from J, leaving 7 bases between them. CDR1 is GTSNPN and CDR2 is SVGIG in the germline V gene (reference sequence). The CDR3 totals 13 residues. This clonotype was seen only a few times. Its antigen remains unknown. Study conclusions and caveats: High day-60 TCRbeta diversity in some patients came from surviving recipient T cells and thymic progenitors. Newly produced T cells mostly accounted for T-cell counts and diversity one year post-transplant.

For TCRbeta, the library was prepared with unique molecular identifiers. TCRdb used MiXCR to reprocess the PCR reads, holding one entry per CDR3 protein. The sample lists fewer than 700,000 distinct CDR3 sequences; about an eighth were seen once. This clonotype was sampled from a male patient younger than 18 who had a stem cell transplant for acute myeloid leukemia, so the T cells may come from the graft donor. The starting material was PBMCs, mostly from graft donor cells, obtained 360 days after TCRalphabeta/CD19-depleted stem cell transplant. V and J are TRBV30 and TRBJ2-3; D not certain. CDR3 region: CAWRGGSTDTQYF. The CDR3 nucleotides read TGTGCCTGGAGAGGCGGAAGCACAGATACGCAGTATTTT. Full variable domain (missing parts from reference TRBV30 and TRBJ2-3): SQTIHQWPATLVQPVGSPLSLECTVEGTSNPNLYWYRQAAGRGLQLLFYSVGIGQISSEVPQNLSASRPQDRQFILSSKKLLLSDSGFYLCAWRGGSTDTQYFGPGTRLTVL.